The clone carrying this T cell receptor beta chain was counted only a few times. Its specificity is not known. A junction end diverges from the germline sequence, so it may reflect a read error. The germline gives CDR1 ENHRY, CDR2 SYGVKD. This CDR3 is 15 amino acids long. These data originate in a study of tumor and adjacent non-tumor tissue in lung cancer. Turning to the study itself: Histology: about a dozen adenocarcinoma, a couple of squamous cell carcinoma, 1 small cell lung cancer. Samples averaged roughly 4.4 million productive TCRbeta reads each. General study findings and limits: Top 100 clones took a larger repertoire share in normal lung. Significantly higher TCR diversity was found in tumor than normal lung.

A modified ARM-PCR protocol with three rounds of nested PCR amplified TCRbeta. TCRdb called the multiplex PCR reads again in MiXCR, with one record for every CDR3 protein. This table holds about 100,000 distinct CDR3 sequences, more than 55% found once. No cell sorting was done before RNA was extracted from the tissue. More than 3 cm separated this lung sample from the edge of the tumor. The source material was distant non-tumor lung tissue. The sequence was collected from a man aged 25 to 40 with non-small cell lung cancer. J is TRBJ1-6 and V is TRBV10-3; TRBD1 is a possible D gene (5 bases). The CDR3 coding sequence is TGTGCCATCACTCCGGACATCTCCTATAATTCACCCTTCCACTTT. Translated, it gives CAITPDISYNSPFHF.